The entry below gives a single T cell receptor beta chain sequence along with its context. The V segment lost 4 bases and the J segment 0 bases; nucleotides outside the gene matches: 6. The CDR3 sequence is 16 residues long. Germline assignment: CDR1 MNHNS and CDR2 SASEGT. How the authors handled the data: Researchers report that nucleated cell counts were estimated from reference gene primer amplification. The data were produced by immunoSEQ multiplex PCR, yet TCRdb's version contains in-frame clones alone and is incomplete. V and J calls and clone size are copied from that table; D and trimming were computed from the DNA. The data hold about 150,000 clones, with roughly four fifths observed a single time. The source of the sample is a study of blood T cell repertoires in COVID-19. Study summary: Researchers got acute and convalescent COVID-19 samples from the United States, Italy and Spain. Sample material is recorded as cDNA or gDNA derived from T cells, B-cell-depleted T cells, or PBMCs.

V is TRBV6-1 and J is TRBJ1-5, with TRBD1 identical over 7 bases. The TCR was taken from a woman aged 55 to 70 with COVID-19, enrolled during active disease. The sequenced sample was peripheral blood. The CDR3 here is CASSVDRAYSNQPQHF. In DNA, the CDR3 is TGTGCCAGCAGTGTAGACAGGGCATATAGCAATCAGCCCCAGCATTTT.